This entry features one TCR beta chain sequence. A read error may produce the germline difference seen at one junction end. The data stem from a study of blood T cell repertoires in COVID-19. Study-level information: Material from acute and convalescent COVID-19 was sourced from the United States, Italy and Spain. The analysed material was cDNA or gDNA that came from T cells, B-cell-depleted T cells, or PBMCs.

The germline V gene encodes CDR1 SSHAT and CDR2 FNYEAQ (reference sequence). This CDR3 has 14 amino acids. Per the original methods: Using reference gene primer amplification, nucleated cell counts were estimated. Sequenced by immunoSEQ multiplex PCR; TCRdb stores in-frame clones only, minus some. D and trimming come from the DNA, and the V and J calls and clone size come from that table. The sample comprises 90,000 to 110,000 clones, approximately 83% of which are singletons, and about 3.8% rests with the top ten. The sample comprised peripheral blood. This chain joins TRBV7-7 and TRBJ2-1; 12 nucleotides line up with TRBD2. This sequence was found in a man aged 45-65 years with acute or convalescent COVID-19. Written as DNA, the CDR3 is TGTGCTAGCAGCTTAGGACTAGCGGGGTATGAGCAGTTCTTC. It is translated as CASSLGLAGYEQFF. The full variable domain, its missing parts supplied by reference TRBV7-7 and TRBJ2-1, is GAGVSQSPRYKVTKRGQDVTLRCDPISSHATLYWYQQALGQGPEFLTYFNYEAQPDKSGLPSDRFSAERPEGSISTLTIQRTEQRDSAMYRCASSLGLAGYEQFFGPGTRLTVL.